This entry features one T cell receptor beta chain sequence. The target antigen is unknown. J gave up 3 bases and V 2 bases, and 1 base lay outside the gene matches. This CDR3 is built from 13 residues. Germline CDR1 reads MNHEY; CDR2 reads SMNVEV (reference sequence). Here immunoSEQ multiplex PCR was the method, and the copy in TCRdb shows in-frame clones only, minus some. The sample has tens of thousands of clones, 75% to 90% seen once. The entry originates in a study of T cells in localized non-small cell lung cancer. Study-wide findings and caveats: Uninvolved adjacent lung, not tumor, had the highest T cell clonality.

This clonotype originated in a woman aged 40-75 years with stage I lung adenocarcinoma. Material: peripheral blood, obtained before any cancer treatment. The chain uses TRBV27 and TRBJ2-7; 7 bases map to TRBD1. CDR3 coding DNA: TGTGCCAGCAGTTTAGGACAGGACTACGAGCAGTACTTC. Translation gives CASSLGQDYEQYF.